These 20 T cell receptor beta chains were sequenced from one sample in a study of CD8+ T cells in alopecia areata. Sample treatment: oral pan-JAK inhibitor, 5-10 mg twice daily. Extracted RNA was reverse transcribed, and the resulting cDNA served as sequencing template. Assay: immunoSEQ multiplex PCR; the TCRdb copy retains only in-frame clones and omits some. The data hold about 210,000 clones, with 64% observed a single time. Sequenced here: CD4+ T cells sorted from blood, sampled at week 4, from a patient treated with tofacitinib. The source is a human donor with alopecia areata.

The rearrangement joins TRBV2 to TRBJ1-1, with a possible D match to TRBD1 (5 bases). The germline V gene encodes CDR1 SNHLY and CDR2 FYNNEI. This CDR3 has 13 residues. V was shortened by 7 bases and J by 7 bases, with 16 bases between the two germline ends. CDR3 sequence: CASKKRQSGEAFF. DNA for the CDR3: TGTGCCAGCAAGAAAAGACAGTCGGGTGAAGCTTTCTTT. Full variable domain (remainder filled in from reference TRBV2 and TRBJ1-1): EPEVTQTPSHQVTQMGQEVILRCVPISNHLYFYWYRQILGQKVEFLVSFYNNEISEKSEIFDDQFSVERPDGSNFTLKIRSTKLEDSAMYFCASKKRQSGEAFFGQGTRLTVV.

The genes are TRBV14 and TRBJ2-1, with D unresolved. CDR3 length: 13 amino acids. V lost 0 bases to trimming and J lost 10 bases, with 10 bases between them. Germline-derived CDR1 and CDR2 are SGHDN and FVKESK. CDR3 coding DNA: TGTGCCAGCAGCCAAGATCGGCCCCTAGAGCAGTTCTTC. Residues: CASSQDRPLEQFF.

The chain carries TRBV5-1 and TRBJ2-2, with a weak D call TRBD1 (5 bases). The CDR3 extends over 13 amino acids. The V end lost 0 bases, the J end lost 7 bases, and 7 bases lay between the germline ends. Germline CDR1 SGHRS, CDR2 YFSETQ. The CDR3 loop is CASSLEGFGELFF. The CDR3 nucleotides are TGCGCCAGCAGCTTGGAGGGGTTCGGGGAGCTGTTTTTT.

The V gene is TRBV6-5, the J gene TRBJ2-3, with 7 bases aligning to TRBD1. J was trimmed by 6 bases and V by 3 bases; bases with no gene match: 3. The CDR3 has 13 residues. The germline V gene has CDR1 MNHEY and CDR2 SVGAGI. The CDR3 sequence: CASSYRTGDTQYF. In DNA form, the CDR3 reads TGTGCCAGCAGTTATCGGACAGGCGATACGCAGTATTTT.

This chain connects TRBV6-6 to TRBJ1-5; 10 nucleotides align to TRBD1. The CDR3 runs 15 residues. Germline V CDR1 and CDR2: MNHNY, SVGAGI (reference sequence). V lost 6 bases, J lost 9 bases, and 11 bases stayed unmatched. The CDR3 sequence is CASSPTGTGDGPQHF. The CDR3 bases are TGTGCCAGCAGCCCGACCGGGACAGGGGATGGGCCCCAGCATTTT.

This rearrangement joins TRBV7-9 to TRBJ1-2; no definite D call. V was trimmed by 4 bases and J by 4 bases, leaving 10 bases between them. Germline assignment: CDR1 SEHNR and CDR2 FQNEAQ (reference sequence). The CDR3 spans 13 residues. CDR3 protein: CASSSGRGYGYTF. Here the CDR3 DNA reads TGTGCCAGCAGCTCCGGCCGGGGCTATGGCTACACCTTC.

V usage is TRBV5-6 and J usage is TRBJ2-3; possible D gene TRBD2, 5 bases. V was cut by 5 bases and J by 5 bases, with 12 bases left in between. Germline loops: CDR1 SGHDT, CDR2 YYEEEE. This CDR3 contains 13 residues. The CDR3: CASSREAGDTQYF. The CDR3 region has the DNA TGTGCCAGCAGTCGTGAGGCGGGAGATACGCAGTATTTT. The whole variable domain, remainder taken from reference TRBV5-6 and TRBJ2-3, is DAGVTQSPTHLIKTRGQQVTLRCSPKSGHDTVSWYQQALGQGPQFIFQYYEEEERQRGNFPDRFSGHQFPNYSSELNVNALLLGDSALYLCASSREAGDTQYFGPGTRLTVL.

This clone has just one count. CDR3 region: CASSDPGDTGELFF. The CDR3 coding sequence is TGCGCCAGCAGTGATCCAGGAGACACCGGGGAGCTGTTTTTT. This chain joins TRBV10-2 and TRBJ2-2, with D unresolved. In germline, CDR1 is WSHSY, CDR2 SAAADI. The CDR3 runs 14 residues. The ends were cut back, 3 bases at V and 3 bases at J, with 8 bases in the middle.

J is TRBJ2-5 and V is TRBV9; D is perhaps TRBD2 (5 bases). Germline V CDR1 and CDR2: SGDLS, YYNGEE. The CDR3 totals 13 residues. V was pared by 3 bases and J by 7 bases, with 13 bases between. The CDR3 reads CASSADGIGTQYF. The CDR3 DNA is TGTGCCAGCAGCGCGGACGGGATCGGGACCCAGTACTTC.

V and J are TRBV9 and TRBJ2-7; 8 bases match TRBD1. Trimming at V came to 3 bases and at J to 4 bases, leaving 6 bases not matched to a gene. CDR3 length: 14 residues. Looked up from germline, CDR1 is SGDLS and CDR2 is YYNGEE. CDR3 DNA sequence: TGTGCCAGCAGCGCTATGCAGGGGGCTTACGAGCAGTACTTC. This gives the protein CASSAMQGAYEQYF.

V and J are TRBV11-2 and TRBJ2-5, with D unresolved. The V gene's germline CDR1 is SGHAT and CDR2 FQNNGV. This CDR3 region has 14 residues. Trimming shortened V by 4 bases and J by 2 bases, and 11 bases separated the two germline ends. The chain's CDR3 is CASSSPRTQETQYF. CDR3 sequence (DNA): TGTGCCAGCAGCTCCCCGAGGACGCAAGAGACCCAGTACTTC.

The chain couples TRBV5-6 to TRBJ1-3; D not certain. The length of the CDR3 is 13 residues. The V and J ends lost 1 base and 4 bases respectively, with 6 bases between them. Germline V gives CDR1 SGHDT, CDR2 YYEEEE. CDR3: CASSLSRGNTIYF. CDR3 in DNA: TGTGCCAGCAGCTTGAGCCGAGGAAACACCATATATTTT.

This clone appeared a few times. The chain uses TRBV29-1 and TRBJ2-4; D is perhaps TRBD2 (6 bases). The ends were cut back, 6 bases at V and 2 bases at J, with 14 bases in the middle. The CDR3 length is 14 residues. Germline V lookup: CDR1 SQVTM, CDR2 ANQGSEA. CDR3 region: CSVRSGGTKNIQYF. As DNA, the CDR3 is TGCAGCGTCAGAAGTGGGGGGACCAAAAACATTCAGTACTTC.

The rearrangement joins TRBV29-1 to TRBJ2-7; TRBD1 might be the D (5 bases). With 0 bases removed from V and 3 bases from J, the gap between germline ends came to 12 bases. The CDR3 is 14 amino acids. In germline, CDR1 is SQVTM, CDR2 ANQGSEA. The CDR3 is CSVEEAGNVYEQYF. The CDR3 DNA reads TGCAGCGTTGAAGAGGCAGGGAACGTCTACGAGCAGTACTTC.

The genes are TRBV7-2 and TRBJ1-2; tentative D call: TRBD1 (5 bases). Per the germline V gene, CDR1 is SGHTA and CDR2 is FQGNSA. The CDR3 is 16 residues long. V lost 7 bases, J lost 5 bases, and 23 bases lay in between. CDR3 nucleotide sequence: TGTGCCAGCACCGCGACAGCGAGTGGAAGCTTATATGGCTACACCTTC. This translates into CASTATASGSLYGYTF.

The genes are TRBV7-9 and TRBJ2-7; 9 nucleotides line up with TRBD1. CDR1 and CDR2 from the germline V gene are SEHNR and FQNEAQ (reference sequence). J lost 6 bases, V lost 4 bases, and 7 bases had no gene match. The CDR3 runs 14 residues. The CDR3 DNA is TGTGCCAGCAGCTACCGGGACAGGGAACGCGAGCAGTACTTC. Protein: CASSYRDREREQYF.

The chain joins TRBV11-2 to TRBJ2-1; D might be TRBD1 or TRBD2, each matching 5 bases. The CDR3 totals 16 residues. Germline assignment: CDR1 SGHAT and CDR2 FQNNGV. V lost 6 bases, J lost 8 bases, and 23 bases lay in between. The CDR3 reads CASSPHRDQTPHEQFF. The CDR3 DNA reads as TGTGCCAGCAGTCCACACCGGGACCAGACTCCCCATGAGCAGTTCTTC. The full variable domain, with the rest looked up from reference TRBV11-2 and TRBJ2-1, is EAGVAQSPRYKIIEKRQSVAFWCNPISGHATLYWYQQILGQGPKLLIQFQNNGVVDDSQLPKDRFSAERLKGVDSTLKIQPAKLEDSAVYLCASSPHRDQTPHEQFFGPGTRLTVL.

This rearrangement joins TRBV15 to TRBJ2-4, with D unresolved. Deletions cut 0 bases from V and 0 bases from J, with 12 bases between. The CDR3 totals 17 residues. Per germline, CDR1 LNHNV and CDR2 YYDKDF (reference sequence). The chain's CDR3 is CATSRDRATVAKNIQYF. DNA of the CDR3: TGTGCCACCAGCAGAGATCGGGCAACCGTAGCCAAAAACATTCAGTACTTC. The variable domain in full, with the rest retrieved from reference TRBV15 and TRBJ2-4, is DAMVIQNPRYQVTQFGKPVTLSCSQTLNHNVMYWYQQKSSQAPKLLFHYYDKDFNNEADTPDNFQSRRPNTSFCFLDIRSPGLGDTAMYLCATSRDRATVAKNIQYFGAGTRLSVL.

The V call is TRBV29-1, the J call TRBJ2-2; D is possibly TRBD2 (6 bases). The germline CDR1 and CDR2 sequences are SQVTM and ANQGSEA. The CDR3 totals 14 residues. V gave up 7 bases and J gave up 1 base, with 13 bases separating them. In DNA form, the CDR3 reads TGCAGCGCCTTACTAGCCCAGAACACCGGGGAGCTGTTTTTT. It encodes CSALLAQNTGELFF.

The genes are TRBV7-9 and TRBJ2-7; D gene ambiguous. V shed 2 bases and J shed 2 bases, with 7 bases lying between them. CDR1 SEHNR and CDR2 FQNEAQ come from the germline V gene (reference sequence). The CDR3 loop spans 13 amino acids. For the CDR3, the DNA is TGTGCCAGCAGCTTACTGGGGACCTACGAGCAGTACTTC. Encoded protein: CASSLLGTYEQYF.